This is a list of T cell receptor beta chains from one sample in a study of tumor and adjacent non-tumor tissue in lung cancer. One entry per CDR3 protein, called by TCRdb with MiXCR from the multiplex PCR reads. Of 90,000 to 110,000 distinct CDR3 sequences in the sample, around 57% are singletons; the top ten hold roughly 19%. Sequencing used distant non-tumor lung tissue. Receptors were obtained from a man aged 60 to 75 with non-small cell lung cancer. Each CDR3 is given with its conserved first and last residue. The D gene is left open where the match is weak. Clone sizes are given selectively: once, few, many, or a class where the clone is expanded.

>TRBJ1-5|TRBV12-3/TRBV12-4|NA|many
CASTRLSQTNFRNQPQHF
TGTGCCAGCACCCGCCTGTCACAGACAAATTTTCGCAATCAGCCCCAGCATTTT
>TRBJ2-7|TRBV11-3|TRBD1|NA
CASSFRTGDLSYDQYF
TGTGCCAGCAGCTTCCGGACAGGCGATCTCTCCTACGATCAGTACTTC
>TRBJ1-1|TRBV6-1|NA|NA
CVSRPDLDTEAFF
TGTGTCAGCAGACCGGACCTGGACACTGAAGCTTTCTTT
>TRBJ1-2|TRBV12-3/TRBV12-4|NA|NA
CASRLTDNYGYTF
TGTGCCAGCAGGTTGACAGACAATTATGGCTACACCTTC
>TRBJ2-7|TRBV7-9|NA|NA
CASSPRDKINEQCF
TGTGCCAGCAGTCCCCGGGATAAAATCAACGAGCAGTGCTTC
>TRBJ2-1|TRBV5-4|NA|many
CATSPSGNSYNEQFF
TGTGCCACCTCACCGTCCGGAAACTCCTACAATGAGCAGTTCTTC
>TRBJ1-2|TRBV5-1|NA|NA
CASRIATANCGYTF
TGTGCCAGCCGTATTGCGACAGCTAACTGTGGCTACACCTTC
>TRBJ1-6|TRBV10-3|NA|few
CAIREGQSNLHF
TGTGCCATCAGGGAAGGGCAGTCTAACCTCCACTTT
>TRBJ2-1|TRBV5-5|NA|many
CASTLLSAQYNEQFF
TGTGCCAGCACCCTCTTGTCCGCGCAGTACAATGAGCAGTTCTTC
>TRBJ2-1|TRBV20-1|TRBD1|NA
CSARDQLGGVYNEQFF
TGCAGTGCTAGAGATCAGCTAGGGGGCGTCTACAATGAGCAGTTCTTC
>TRBJ1-2|TRBV7-9|NA|many
CASSHGWEHYGYTF
TGTGCCAGCAGCCATGGATGGGAGCACTATGGCTACACCTTC
>TRBJ2-3|TRBV7-9|NA|few
CASGLAVQGLQLDTQYF
TGTGCCAGCGGCTTAGCTGTCCAGGGCCTCCAGTTAGATACGCAGTATTTT
>TRBJ2-7|TRBV12-3/TRBV12-4|NA|NA
CASNLGWEQYF
TGTGCAAGCAATTTAGGCTGGGAGCAGTACTTC
>TRBJ2-7|TRBV6-1|NA|NA
CASSNNRDHEQYF
TGTGCCAGCAGTAATAACAGGGATCACGAGCAGTACTTT
>TRBJ2-7|TRBV5-6|TRBD1|NA
CVSSADGTGFYEQYF
TGTGTCAGCAGTGCAGACGGGACAGGATTCTACGAGCAGTACTTC
>TRBJ2-7|TRBV5-5|NA|many
CASSLVGTTEQYF
TGTGCCAGCAGCTTGGTAGGGACAACCGAGCAGTACTTC
>TRBJ2-7|TRBV6-6|TRBD1|NA
CASSYHDRENEQYF
TGTGCCAGCAGTTACCACGACAGGGAAAACGAACAGTACTTC
>TRBJ2-3|TRBV6-2/TRBV6-3|TRBD1|few
CASSYPRQGTTDTQYF
TGCGCCAGCAGCTACCCCCGACAGGGCACCACAGATACGCAGTATTTT
>TRBJ2-1|TRBV6-6|TRBD1|NA
CASYVTGGNNEQFF
TGTGCTTCATACGTGACAGGGGGTAACAATGAGCAGTTCTTC
>TRBJ2-1|TRBV4-1|TRBD2|NA
CASSQKLRLAGGNLYNEQFF
TGCGCCAGCAGCCAGAAGCTGAGACTAGCGGGAGGGAACCTCTACAATGAGCAGTTCTTC
>TRBJ2-7|TRBV11-1|NA|NA
CASGLDRLDEQYF
TGTGCCAGCGGCCTTGACCGGTTGGACGAGCAGTACTTC
>TRBJ2-7|TRBV14|TRBD1|NA
CASSGSGQGIYEQYF
TGTGCCAGCAGCGGATCGGGACAGGGGATATACGAGCAGTACTTC
>TRBJ1-6|TRBV7-8|NA|many
CASSLGDSQNSPLHF
TGTGCCAGCAGCTTGGGTGACAGCCAAAATTCACCCCTCCACTTT
>TRBJ2-1|TRBV6-6|TRBD2|NA
CASMGAGGQRKEGYNEQFF
TGTGCTAGCATGGGAGCGGGAGGGCAGAGGAAGGAGGGCTACAATGAGCAGTTCTTC
>TRBJ2-2|TRBV11-3|NA|NA
CARSLSYTGELVF
TGTGCCAGGAGCTTATCATACACCGGGGAGCTGGTTTTT
>TRBJ2-3|TRBV29-1|NA|many
CSVEDLRKSTDTQYF
TGCAGCGTTGAAGATCTAAGGAAGAGCACAGATACGCAGTATTTT
>TRBJ2-1|TRBV30|TRBD2|few
CAWRRWEGYNEQFF
TGTGCCTGGCGGAGGTGGGAGGGATACAATGAGCAGTTCTTC
>TRBJ1-2|TRBV6-1|TRBD1|many
CASSPGTGYGYTF
TGTGCCAGCAGTCCCGGGACAGGCTATGGCTACACCTTC
>TRBJ2-7|TRBV28|NA|NA
CASSSVGQWILYEQYF
TGTGCCAGTAGCTCAGTTGGACAGTGGATTTTATACGAGCAGTACTTC
>TRBJ2-3|TRBV5-1|TRBD1|NA
CASSVQGDGTDTEYF
TGCGCCAGCAGCGTACAGGGGGATGGCACAGATACGGAGTATTTT
>TRBJ2-3|TRBV28|NA|NA
CASRLILRLVADTQYF
TGTGCCAGCAGATTAATTCTGCGGCTAGTGGCAGATACGCAGTATTTT
>TRBJ2-7|TRBV6-2/TRBV6-3|TRBD1|NA
CASRDRDRVYEHYF
TGTGCCAGCAGAGACAGGGACAGGGTCTACGAGCATTACTTC
>TRBJ2-3|TRBV4-3|NA|few
CSSSHQTSSTTQYF
TGCTCCAGCAGCCACCAGACTAGTTCGACTACGCAGTATTTT
>TRBJ2-3|TRBV24-1|NA|many
CATSDTPDTQYF
TGTGCCACCAGTGATACACCAGATACGCAGTATTTT
>TRBJ2-7|TRBV6-1|TRBD1|many
CASSGQAYEQYF
TGTGCCAGCAGCGGACAGGCCTACGAGCAGTACTTC
>TRBJ2-7|TRBV19|TRBD2|NA
CATQAGTSGYEQYF
TGTGCCACCCAAGCCGGGACTAGCGGCTACGAGCAGTACTTC
>TRBJ2-7|TRBV6-5|NA|NA
CASSPTTGRTGSYEQYF
TGTGCCAGCAGCCCCACAACAGGTCGGACTGGATCCTACGAGCAGTACTTC
>TRBJ2-5|TRBV29-1|NA|NA
CNVAGARGTQYF
TGTAACGTTGCCGGAGCTCGGGGGACCCAGTACTTC
>TRBJ1-3|TRBV29-1|TRBD1|many
CSVDTGGIGNTIYF
TGCAGCGTCGATACAGGGGGCATTGGAAACACCATATATTTT
>TRBJ1-1|TRBV11-1|NA|few
CASRNRNTEAFF
TGTGCCAGCCGCAACAGGAACACTGAAGCTTTCTTT
>TRBJ2-5|TRBV28|NA|many
CASSLSETQYF
TGTGCCAGCAGTTTATCAGAGACCCAGTACTTC
>TRBJ2-1|TRBV29-1|NA|NA
CSATKSRASEQFF
TGCAGCGCAACAAAAAGCCGTGCCAGTGAGCAGTTCTTC
>TRBJ2-2|TRBV20-1|TRBD2|NA
CGAGDPADTGELFF
TGCGGGGCGGGGGACCCCGCCGACACCGGGGAGCTGTTTTTT
>TRBJ2-1|TRBV20-1|TRBD1|many
CSARPYGQGALANEQFF
TGCAGTGCTAGACCCTACGGACAGGGGGCGCTTGCCAATGAGCAGTTCTTC
>TRBJ2-1|TRBV11-3|TRBD2|once
CASSAGGWSSYNEQSF
TGTGCTAGCAGCGCGGGGGGTTGGAGCTCCTACAATGAGCAGTCCTTC
>TRBJ2-7|TRBV7-9|TRBD1|NA
CGSSQGGTDRLPFYEQNF
TGTGGCAGCAGTCAAGGCGGCACGGACAGGCTACCATTTTACGAGCAGAACTTC